The entry that follows covers one TCR beta chain sequence. Antigen specificity is unknown. This CDR3 is built from 19 residues. V dropped 3 bases and J dropped 0; count of bases not matched to a gene: 12. In germline, CDR1 is LGHNA, CDR2 YNFKEQ. These data originate in a study of shared clonotypes between healthy human individuals. General study points: Incompleteness in sorted-subset sequencing, despite large depth, was shown by rarefaction. Approximately 5% was the fraction of naive CD4 clonotypes found shared across a few donors.

Cells designated naive CD8 were CD45RO-negative and were positively selected for CCR7, with terminally differentiated effector memory CD45RA+ cells excluded. Each of the donors was a healthy adult who was HIV-negative and had not had a recent acute infection or vaccination. The repertoire was sequenced with immunoSEQ multiplex PCR; TCRdb's copy has only in-frame clones and lacks some. The sample holds about 600,000 clones; about 95% are singletons and the top ten take roughly 0.1%. This rearrangement joins TRBV4-2 to TRBJ1-3; 9 bases fit TRBD1. Sequencing was done on a sample of naive CD8+ T cells sorted from blood. The receptor's source is a woman aged 25 to 45 in good health. CDR3 sequence (DNA): TGTGCCAGCAGCCATGGGACCCAACAGGGGGCCCGCTCTGGAAACACCATATATTTT. Protein product: CASSHGTQQGARSGNTIYF.